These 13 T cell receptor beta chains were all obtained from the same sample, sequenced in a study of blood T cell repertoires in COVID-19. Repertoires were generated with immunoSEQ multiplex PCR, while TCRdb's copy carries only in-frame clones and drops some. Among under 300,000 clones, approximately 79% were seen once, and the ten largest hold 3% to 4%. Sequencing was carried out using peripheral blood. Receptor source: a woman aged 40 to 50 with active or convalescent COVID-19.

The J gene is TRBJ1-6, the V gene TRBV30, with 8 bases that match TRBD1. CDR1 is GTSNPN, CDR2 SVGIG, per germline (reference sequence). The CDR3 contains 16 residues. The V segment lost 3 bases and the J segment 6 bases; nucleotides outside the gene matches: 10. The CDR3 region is CAWRRQGTNVNSPLHF. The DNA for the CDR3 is TGTGCCTGGAGGCGACAGGGGACAAACGTTAATTCACCCCTCCACTTT.

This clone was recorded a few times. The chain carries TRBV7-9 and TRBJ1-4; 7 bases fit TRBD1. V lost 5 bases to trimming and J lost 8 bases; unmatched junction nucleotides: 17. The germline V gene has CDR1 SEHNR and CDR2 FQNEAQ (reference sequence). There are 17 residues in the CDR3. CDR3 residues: CASSPWKGQEGGEKLFF. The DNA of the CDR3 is TGTGCCAGCAGCCCGTGGAAGGGTCAAGAAGGGGGCGAAAAACTGTTTTTT. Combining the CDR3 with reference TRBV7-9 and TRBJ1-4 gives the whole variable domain DTGVSQNPRHKITKRGQNVTFRCDPISEHNRLYWYRQTLGQGPEFLTYFQNEAQLEKSRLLSDRFSAERPKGSFSTLEIQRTEQGDSAMYLCASSPWKGQEGGEKLFFGSGTQLSVL.

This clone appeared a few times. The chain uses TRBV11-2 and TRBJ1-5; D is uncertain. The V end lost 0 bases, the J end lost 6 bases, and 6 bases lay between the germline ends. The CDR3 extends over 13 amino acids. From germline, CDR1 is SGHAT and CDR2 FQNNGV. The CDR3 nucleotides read TGTGCCAGCAGCTTAGATCTAGGTCAGCCCCAGCATTTT. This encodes CASSLDLGQPQHF.

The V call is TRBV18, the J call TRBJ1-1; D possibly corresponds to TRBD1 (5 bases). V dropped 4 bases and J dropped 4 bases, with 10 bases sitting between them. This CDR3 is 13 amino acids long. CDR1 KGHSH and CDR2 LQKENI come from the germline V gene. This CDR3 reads CASSQAGGTEAFF. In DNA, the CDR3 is TGTGCCAGCTCACAAGCGGGGGGCACTGAAGCTTTCTTT. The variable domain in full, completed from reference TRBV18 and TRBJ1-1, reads NAGVMQNPRHLVRRRGQEARLRCSPMKGHSHVYWYRQLPEEGLKFMVYLQKENIIDESGMPKERFSAEFPKEGPSILRIQQVVRGDSAAYFCASSQAGGTEAFFGQGTRLTVV.

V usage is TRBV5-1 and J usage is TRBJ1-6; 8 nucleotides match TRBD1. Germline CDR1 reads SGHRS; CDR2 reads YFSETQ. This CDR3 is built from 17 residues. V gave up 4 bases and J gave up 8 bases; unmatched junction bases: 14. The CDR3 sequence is CASSGPRIGQGYSPLHF. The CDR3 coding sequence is TGCGCCAGCAGCGGTCCCCGGATTGGACAGGGTTATTCACCCCTCCACTTT.

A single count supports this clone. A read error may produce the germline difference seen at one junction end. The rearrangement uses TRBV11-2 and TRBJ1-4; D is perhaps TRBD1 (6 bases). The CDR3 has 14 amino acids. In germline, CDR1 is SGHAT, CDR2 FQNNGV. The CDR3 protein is CASSLGVSGALGIF. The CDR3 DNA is TGTGCCAGCAGCTTAGGAGTTTCAGGGGCTTTGGGAATTTTT.

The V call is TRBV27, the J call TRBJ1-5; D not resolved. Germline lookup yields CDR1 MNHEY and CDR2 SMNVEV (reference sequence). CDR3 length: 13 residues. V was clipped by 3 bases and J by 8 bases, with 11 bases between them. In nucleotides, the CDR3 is TGTGCCAGCAGTTTCCGAGGGATTGAGCCCCAGCATTTT. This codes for CASSFRGIEPQHF.

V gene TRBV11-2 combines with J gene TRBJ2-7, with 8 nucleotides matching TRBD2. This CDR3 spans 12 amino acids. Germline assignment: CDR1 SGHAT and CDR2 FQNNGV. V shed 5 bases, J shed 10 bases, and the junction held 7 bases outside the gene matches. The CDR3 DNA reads TGTGCCAGCAGCCTTGGACTAGCCGAACAGTACTTC. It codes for CASSLGLAEQYF.

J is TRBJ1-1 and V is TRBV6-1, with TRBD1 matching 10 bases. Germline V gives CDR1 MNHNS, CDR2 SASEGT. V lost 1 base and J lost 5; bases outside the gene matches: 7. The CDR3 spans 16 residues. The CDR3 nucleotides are TGTGCCAGCAGTGAAGTTTCGGGACAGGGGAGAACTGAAGCTTTCTTT. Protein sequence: CASSEVSGQGRTEAFF.

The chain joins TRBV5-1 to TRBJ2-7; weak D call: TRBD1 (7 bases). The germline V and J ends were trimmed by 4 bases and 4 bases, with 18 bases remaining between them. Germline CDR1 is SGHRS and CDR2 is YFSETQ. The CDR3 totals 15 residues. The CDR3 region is CASSPWQGGGYEQYF. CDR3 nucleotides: TGCGCCAGCAGCCCGTGGCAGGGGGGAGGTTACGAGCAGTACTTC. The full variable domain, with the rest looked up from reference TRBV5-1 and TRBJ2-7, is KAGVTQTPRYLIKTRGQQVTLSCSPISGHRSVSWYQQTPGQGLQFLFEYFSETQRNKGNFPGRFSGRQFSNSRSEMNVSTLELGDSALYLCASSPWQGGGYEQYFGPGTRLTVT.

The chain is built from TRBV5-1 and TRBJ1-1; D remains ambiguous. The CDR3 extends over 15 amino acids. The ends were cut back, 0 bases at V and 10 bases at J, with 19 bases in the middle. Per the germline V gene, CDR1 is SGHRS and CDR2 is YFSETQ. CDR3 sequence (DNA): TGCGCCAGCAGCTTGGTGGCCCTAGGGAGGGCAGGAGCTTTCTTT. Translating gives CASSLVALGRAGAFF.

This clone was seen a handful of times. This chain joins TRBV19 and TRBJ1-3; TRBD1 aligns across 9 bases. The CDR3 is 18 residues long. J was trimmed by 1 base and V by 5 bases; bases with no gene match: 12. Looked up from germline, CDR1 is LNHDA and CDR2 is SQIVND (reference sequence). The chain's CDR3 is CASSGQGPEGISGNTIYF. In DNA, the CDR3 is TGTGCCAGTAGTGGACAGGGGCCCGAAGGAATATCTGGAAACACCATATATTTT. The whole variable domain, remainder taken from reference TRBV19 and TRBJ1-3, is DGGITQSPKYLFRKEGQNVTLSCEQNLNHDAMYWYRQDPGQGLRLIYYSQIVNDFQKGDIAEGYSVSREKKESFPLTVTSAQKNPTAFYLCASSGQGPEGISGNTIYFGEGSWLTVV.

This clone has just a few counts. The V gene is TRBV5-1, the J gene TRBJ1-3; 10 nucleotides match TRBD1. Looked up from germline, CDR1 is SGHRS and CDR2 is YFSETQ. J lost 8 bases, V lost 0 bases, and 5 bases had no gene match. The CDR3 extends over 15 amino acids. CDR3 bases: TGCGCCAGCAGCTTGGAAAGGACAGGGGGTGACACCATATATTTT. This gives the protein CASSLERTGGDTIYF.